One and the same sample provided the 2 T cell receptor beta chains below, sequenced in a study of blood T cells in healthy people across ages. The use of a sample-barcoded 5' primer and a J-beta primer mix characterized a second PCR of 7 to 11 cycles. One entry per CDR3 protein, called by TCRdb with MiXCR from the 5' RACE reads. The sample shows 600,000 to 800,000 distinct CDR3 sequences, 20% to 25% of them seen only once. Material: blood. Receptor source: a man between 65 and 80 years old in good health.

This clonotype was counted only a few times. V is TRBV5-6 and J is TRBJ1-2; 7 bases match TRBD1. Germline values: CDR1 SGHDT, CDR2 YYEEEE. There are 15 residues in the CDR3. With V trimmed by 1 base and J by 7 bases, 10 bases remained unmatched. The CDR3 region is CASSLSGRGKGGYTF. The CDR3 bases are TGTGCCAGCAGCTTGAGCGGCAGGGGGAAGGGTGGCTACACCTTC.

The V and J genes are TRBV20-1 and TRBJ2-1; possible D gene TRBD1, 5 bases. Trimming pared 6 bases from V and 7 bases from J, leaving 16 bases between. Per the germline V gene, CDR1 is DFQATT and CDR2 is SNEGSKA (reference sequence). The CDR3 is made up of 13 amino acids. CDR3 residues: CSALDTYRNEQFF. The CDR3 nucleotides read TGCAGTGCACTGGACACCTACCGGAATGAGCAGTTCTTC.